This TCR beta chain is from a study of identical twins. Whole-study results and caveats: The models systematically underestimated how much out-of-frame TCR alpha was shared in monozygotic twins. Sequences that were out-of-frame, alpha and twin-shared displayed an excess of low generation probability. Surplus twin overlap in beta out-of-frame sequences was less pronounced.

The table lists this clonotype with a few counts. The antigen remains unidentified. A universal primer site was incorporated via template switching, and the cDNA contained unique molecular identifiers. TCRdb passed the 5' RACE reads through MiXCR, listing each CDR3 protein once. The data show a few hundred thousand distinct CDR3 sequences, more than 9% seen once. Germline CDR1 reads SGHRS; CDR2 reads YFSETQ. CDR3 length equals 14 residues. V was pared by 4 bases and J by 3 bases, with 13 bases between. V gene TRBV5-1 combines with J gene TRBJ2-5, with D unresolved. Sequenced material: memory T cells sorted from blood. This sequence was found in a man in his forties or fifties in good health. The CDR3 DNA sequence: TGCGCCAGCAGCAGCCGGGTGTCGGAAGAGACCCAGTACTTC. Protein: CASSSRVSEETQYF. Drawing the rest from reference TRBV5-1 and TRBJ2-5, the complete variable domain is KAGVTQTPRYLIKTRGQQVTLSCSPISGHRSVSWYQQTPGQGLQFLFEYFSETQRNKGNFPGRFSGRQFSNSRSEMNVSTLELGDSALYLCASSSRVSEETQYFGPGTRLLVL.